The 4 T cell receptor beta chains below were found in one sample sequenced in a study of shared clonotypes between healthy human individuals. Method: immunoSEQ multiplex PCR; TCRdb's copy keeps in-frame clones and lacks some. The sample has about 2.2 million clones; 85% to 95% are singletons. Naive-designated CD8 cells lacked CD45RO, were positively enriched for CCR7, and omitted terminally differentiated effector memory CD45RA+ cells. Sample: naive CD8+ T cells from PBMCs. These receptors originate from a man aged 18 to 29 in good health. Some clones in this sample may be carry-over from other donors' samples.

The J gene is TRBJ2-1, the V gene TRBV28, with a tentative D call TRBD2 (6 bases). CDR1 is MDHEN and CDR2 is SYDVKM in the germline V gene. Trimming pared 7 bases from V and 4 bases from J, leaving 11 bases between. CDR3 size: 13 residues. This CDR3 is CASNGGVYNEQFF. Written as DNA, the CDR3 is TGTGCCAGCAACGGGGGAGTATACAATGAGCAGTTCTTC.

The chain combines TRBV19 with TRBJ2-1, with D uncertain. The V gene's germline CDR1 is LNHDA and CDR2 SQIVND (reference sequence). The CDR3 is 13 amino acids. V was shortened by 3 bases and J by 9 bases, with 12 bases between the two germline ends. CDR3 nucleotides: TGTGCCAGTAGTATTACGGGCTCGGGTGAGCAGTTCTTC. This sequence encodes CASSITGSGEQFF. Together with reference TRBV19 and TRBJ2-1, the CDR3 gives the full variable domain: DGGITQSPKYLFRKEGQNVTLSCEQNLNHDAMYWYRQDPGQGLRLIYYSQIVNDFQKGDIAEGYSVSREKKESFPLTVTSAQKNPTAFYLCASSITGSGEQFFGPGTRLTVL.

V is TRBV27 and J is TRBJ2-7, with 11 bases matching TRBD1. Trimming removed 5 bases from V and 4 bases from J; junction bases left unmatched: 10. CDR1 is MNHEY and CDR2 is SMNVEV in the germline V gene (reference sequence). This CDR3 is built from 16 residues. The CDR3 region is CASSERRGQGAYEQYF. DNA for the CDR3: TGTGCCAGCAGTGAAAGACGCGGACAGGGGGCATACGAGCAGTACTTC.

The V and J genes are TRBV19 and TRBJ1-1; D is undetermined. V was pared by 0 bases and J by 4 bases, with 9 bases between. The V gene's germline CDR1 is LNHDA and CDR2 SQIVND (reference sequence). CDR3 length: 14 amino acids. CDR3 in amino acids: CASSIDLDLTEAFF. The CDR3, as DNA: TGTGCCAGTAGTATAGATTTGGACCTCACTGAAGCTTTCTTT.